This T cell receptor (beta chain) is from a study of shared clonotypes between healthy human individuals. CDR1 SGHTA and CDR2 FQGNSA come from the germline V gene. CDR3 length: 15 amino acids. V lost 1 base and J lost 9, with 17 bases in between. TCRdb keeps only in-frame clones here, not all; method: immunoSEQ multiplex PCR. This sample has more than 1.2 million clones, with about 98.5% found just once. The chain recombines TRBV7-2 with TRBJ2-3; D might be TRBD1 (5 bases). Sequenced: naive CD4+ T cells sorted from blood. Subset indicated: CD45RA+ positively selected. This clonotype originated in a man under 40 in good health. The CDR3, as DNA: TGTGCCAGCAGCTTAGGATCCCTGGGGCTCGGGACGCAGTATTTT. It yields the protein CASSLGSLGLGTQYF. Based on the CDR3 plus reference TRBV7-2 and TRBJ2-3, the full variable domain is GAGVSQSPSNKVTEKGKDVELRCDPISGHTALYWYRQSLGQGLEFLIYFQGNSAPDKSGLPSDRFSAERTGGSVSTLTIQRTQQEDSAVYLCASSLGSLGLGTQYFGPGTRLTVL.